These T cell receptor beta chains were read from a single sample in a study of cytomegalovirus exposure and HLA in healthy donors. Only in-frame clones appear in the TCRdb table, and some are missing; sequencing was by immunoSEQ multiplex PCR. The profile shows 100,000 to 130,000 clones, 60% to 80% of them singletons. Sequenced material: PBMCs. The receptors stem from a young man in good health and CMV-seronegative. Both conserved end residues are trimmed from each CDR3.

>TRBJ2-2|TRBV11-1
ASSLTGVTGELF
>TRBJ1-1|TRBV19
ASNTRQENTEAF
>TRBJ2-6|TRBV28
ASSRRQGALTGANVLT
>TRBJ2-2|TRBV9
ASSLDPGGAGELF
>TRBJ1-5|TRBV19
ASSATPGQGYQPQH
>TRBJ1-1|TRBV25-1
ASSDGGGNTEAF
>TRBJ2-5|TRBV5-3
ARSLWPKETQY
>TRBJ2-5|TRBV5-4
ASSFGGQKVSETQY
>TRBJ2-1|TRBV9
ASSVENLEQF
>TRBJ1-3|TRBV2
ASREDIGNTIY
>TRBJ1-1|TRBV18
ASSPEVRNTEAF
>TRBJ2-5|TRBV18
ASSPLDRPGETQY
>TRBJ2-2|TRBV4-2
ASSQPGTSFGELF
>TRBJ1-6|TRBV7-9
SSSWGRDSSSYNSPLH
>TRBJ2-7|TRBV9
ASSPDTYEQY
>TRBJ2-1|TRBV5-1
ASSGARLAGDYNEQF
>TRBJ2-7|TRBV10-3
ATGGTANEQY
>TRBJ1-3|TRBV5-8
ASSFSGQRNTIY
>TRBJ2-1|TRBV18
ASSPMGSPYNEQF
>TRBJ2-1|TRBV5-4
ASSARLAGTYNEQF
>TRBJ2-7|TRBV19
ASSLGTFTYEQY
>TRBJ1-2|TRBV6-5
ASSYSGSYGYP
>TRBJ2-5|TRBV9
ASSVGGRQETQY
>TRBJ1-5|TRBV5-4
ASSQSGGWDQPQH
>TRBJ2-3|TRBV2
ASSRQGTDTQY
>TRBJ2-2|TRBV9
ASSDGLAGGANTGELF
>TRBJ1-1|TRBV28
ASGGNTEAF
>TRBJ1-3|TRBV6-5
ASSHDRLSGNTIY
>TRBJ1-2|TRBV25-1
ASSEYPGYGYT
>TRBJ2-7|TRBV28
ASSLLPGISYEQY
>TRBJ2-1|TRBV11-3
ASSPGLAGGVYNEQF
>TRBJ1-1|TRBV4-3
ASSQGDRREAF
>TRBJ2-5|TRBV9
ASSSYGGLYQY
>TRBJ2-2|TRBV5-4
ASSGRGQNTGELF
>TRBJ2-3|TRBV18
ASSPPSGGPSTDTQY
>TRBJ1-1|TRBV2
ASRSDRGAFCAF
>TRBJ1-2|TRBV6-5
ATGTAPTSYGYT
>TRBJ1-2|TRBV2
ASRETGMEPNYGYT
>TRBJ1-5|TRBV6-5
ASGDRDQPQH
>TRBJ1-5|TRBV5-1
ASSLASTGPIHLYSNQPQH
>TRBJ1-3|TRBV5-6
ASSYRGGAVDTIY
>TRBJ2-7|TRBV29-1
SVEKLAGAGEQY
>TRBJ1-2|TRBV7-2
ASSLAAGSRSGYT
>TRBJ2-2|TRBV13
ASSPGSGELF
>TRBJ1-6|TRBV5-1
ASSYRQGHNSPLH
>TRBJ1-6|TRBV18
ASSPKGRESPLH
>TRBJ2-7|TRBV11-1
ASSAIRDRAEQY
>TRBJ2-3|TRBV5-6
ASRVTGGADTQY
>TRBJ1-1|TRBV7-9
SSSLGQARAF
>TRBJ2-5|TRBV10-3
AISRGPGETQY
>TRBJ1-6|TRBV2
ASSSSVYPLH
>TRBJ2-7|TRBV7-2
ASSLVSRGGREQY
>TRBJ1-2|TRBV29-1
SVQGIKNYGYP